Following are 7 T cell receptor beta chains from one sample sequenced in a study of blood T cells in healthy people across ages. Using a J-beta primer mix together with a sample-barcoded 5' primer, a second PCR was run for roughly 7 to 11 cycles. MiXCR, run by TCRdb on the 5' RACE reads, gives a single entry per CDR3 protein. This sample has roughly 1.7 million distinct CDR3 sequences, with about 32% found just once. The source material was blood. The receptors were sampled from a woman aged 25 to 39 in good health.

The chain has TRBV7-3 and TRBJ2-5, with D possibly matching TRBD2 (6 bases). Matching the DNA end better, TRBJ2-7 makes the J call doubtful. The CDR3 totals 15 residues. From germline, CDR1 is SGHTA and CDR2 FQGTGA. The CDR3 DNA sequence: TGTGCCAGCAGCTTACGTGGCGGGGTGGACGACGAGCAGTACTTC. Translated: CASSLRGGVDDEQYF.

There are many counts of this clonotype. This chain links TRBV5-1 with TRBJ2-7; tentative D call: TRBD1 (5 bases). Trimming removed 0 bases from V and 1 base from J, with 8 bases in between. Germline CDR1 reads SGHRS; CDR2 reads YFSETQ. The CDR3 has 14 amino acids. This CDR3 is CASSLAQGSYEQYF. For the CDR3, the DNA is TGCGCCAGCAGCTTGGCCCAGGGTTCCTACGAGCAGTACTTC.

This clonotype was counted a few times. The V and J genes are TRBV12-3 or TRBV12-4 and TRBJ2-1, with 9 nucleotides matching TRBD2. This CDR3 contains 15 residues. The junction had 10 bases not matched to a gene; V was cut back by 6 bases and J by 7 bases. CDR3: CASSRSRGGGNEQFF. The CDR3 region has the DNA TGTGCCAGCAGCCGCTCGCGGGGGGGAGGGAATGAGCAGTTCTTC.

This clonotype was counted between two and nine times. The chain combines TRBV7-9 with TRBJ2-1; 9 bases line up with TRBD2. Germline-derived CDR1 and CDR2 are SEHNR and FQNEAQ (reference sequence). V dropped 3 bases and J dropped 7; count of bases not matched to a gene: 4. This CDR3 comprises 14 residues. CDR3 protein: CASSFLAGKNEQFF. The DNA of the CDR3 is TGTGCCAGCAGCTTCCTAGCGGGGAAAAATGAGCAGTTCTTC.

The chain combines TRBV7-3 with TRBJ2-5; D unclear. The germline V and J ends were trimmed by 7 bases and 5 bases, with 23 bases remaining between them. CDR1 is SGHTA and CDR2 is FQGTGA in the germline V gene. The CDR3 runs 16 residues. The CDR3 is CASILRAFRPYETQYF. The CDR3 region has the DNA TGTGCCAGCATCCTTAGAGCCTTTCGACCTTACGAGACCCAGTACTTC.

This clonotype was seen a handful of times. The chain joins TRBV27 to TRBJ2-2; D might be TRBD1 (6 bases). Germline values: CDR1 MNHEY, CDR2 SMNVEV (reference sequence). Trimming took 6 bases from V and 5 from J, leaving 16 bases between them. This CDR3 is 15 amino acids long. The CDR3 is CASRAGTTLTGELFF. As DNA, the CDR3 is TGTGCCAGCAGAGCAGGGACAACCCTGACCGGGGAGCTGTTTTTT.

The chain is built from TRBV3-1 and TRBJ1-2; D remains ambiguous. There are 15 residues in the CDR3. The ends were cut back, 2 bases at V and 5 bases at J, with 15 bases in the middle. Germline lookup yields CDR1 LGHDT and CDR2 YNNKEL (reference sequence). Written as DNA, the CDR3 is TGTGCCAGCAGCCAAAGCGCCCTACATTATTATGGCTACACCTTC. Encoded protein: CASSQSALHYYGYTF.